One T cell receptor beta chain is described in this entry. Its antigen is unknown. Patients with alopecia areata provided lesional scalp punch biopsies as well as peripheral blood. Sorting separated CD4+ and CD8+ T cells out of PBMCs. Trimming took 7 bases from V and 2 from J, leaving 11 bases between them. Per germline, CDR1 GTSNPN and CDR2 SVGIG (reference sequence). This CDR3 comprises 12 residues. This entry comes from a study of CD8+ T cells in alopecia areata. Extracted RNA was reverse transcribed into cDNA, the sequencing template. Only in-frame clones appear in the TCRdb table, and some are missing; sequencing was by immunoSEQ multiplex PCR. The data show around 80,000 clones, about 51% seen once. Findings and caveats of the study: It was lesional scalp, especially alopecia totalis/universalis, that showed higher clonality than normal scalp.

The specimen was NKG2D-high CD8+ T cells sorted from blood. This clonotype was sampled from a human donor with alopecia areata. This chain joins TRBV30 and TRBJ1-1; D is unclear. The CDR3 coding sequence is TGTGCCTTGACCCGTGAAAACACTGAAGCTTTCTTT. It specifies CALTRENTEAFF. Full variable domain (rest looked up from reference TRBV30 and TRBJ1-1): SQTIHQWPATLVQPVGSPLSLECTVEGTSNPNLYWYRQAAGRGLQLLFYSVGIGQISSEVPQNLSASRPQDRQFILSSKKLLLSDSGFYLCALTRENTEAFFGQGTRLTVV.